This T cell receptor beta chain was recorded in a study of shared clonotypes between healthy human individuals. Profiling relied on immunoSEQ multiplex PCR, and the TCRdb table lists in-frame clones only, not all of them. The sample has around 2,000,000 clones, approximately 94% seen once; the top ten hold approximately 1.2%. Terminally differentiated effector memory CD45RA+ cells were excluded from the naive CD8 cells, which were CD45RO-negative and positively selected for CCR7. This receptor was taken from a man between 18 and 35 years old in good health. Sequencing was performed on naive CD8+ T cells sorted from blood.

CDR3 DNA: TGCAGCGCTAGGCCCAGGAGCCTCCGCGAGACCCAGTACTTC. Protein product: CSARPRSLRETQYF. The chain uses TRBV29-1 and TRBJ2-5; D remains ambiguous. Germline V gene lookup returns CDR1 SQVTM and CDR2 ANQGSEA. V was clipped by 7 bases and J by 5 bases, with 20 bases between them. CDR3 length: 14 residues.